One sample yielded the 13 T cell receptor beta chains listed below, sequenced in a study of blood T cells in healthy people across ages. Through a sample-barcoded 5' primer and a J-beta primer mix, a second PCR was run for about 6 to 11 cycles. TCRdb recomputed calls from the 5' RACE reads with MiXCR, one row per CDR3 protein. The sample carries 600,000 to 900,000 distinct CDR3 sequences, about 26% recorded once. These data also formed part of another study, on T cells of mothers and their children.

The sample comprised blood. These receptors were taken from a boy aged 10-17 years in good health.

The chain carries TRBV20-1 and TRBJ1-2; no definite D call. CDR1 DFQATT and CDR2 SNEGSKA come from the germline V gene (reference sequence). The length of the CDR3 is 13 residues. V lost 6 bases and J 8 bases, leaving 19 bases between the germline ends. The CDR3 nucleotides read TGCAGTGCACCTCGTCGGGTCACGGAGGGCTACACCTTC. It encodes CSAPRRVTEGYTF.

A few counts support this clonotype. V is TRBV20-1 and J is TRBJ2-4; possible D gene TRBD2, 5 bases. The CDR3 is 12 amino acids. The germline CDR1 and CDR2 sequences are DFQATT and SNEGSKA (reference sequence). V gave up 1 base and J gave up 6 bases, with 7 bases separating them. The CDR3 nucleotides are TGCAGTGCTAGAGGAGAGGGAAACATTCAGTACTTC. Translating it yields CSARGEGNIQYF.

This clonotype was seen more than once but under ten times. The chain carries TRBV3-1 and TRBJ1-4, with TRBD1 matching 7 bases. CDR1 and CDR2 from the germline V gene are LGHDT and YNNKEL (reference sequence). This CDR3 is built from 14 residues. Trimming cost V 8 bases and J 3 bases; bases outside gene matches: 6. CDR3 in DNA: TGTGCCAGCGCCCGGGACAGTGCTAATGAAAAACTGTTTTTT. Translated: CASARDSANEKLFF.

The V and J genes are TRBV3-1 and TRBJ2-7, with 8 bases aligning to TRBD2. Trimming took 1 base from V and 2 from J; bases not matched to a gene: 1. Germline V gene data show CDR1 as LGHDT and CDR2 as YNNKEL (reference sequence). The CDR3 is 14 amino acids. In DNA form, the CDR3 reads TGTGCCAGCAGCCAAGTCGGGGGGGCCTACGAGCAGTACTTC. Encoded protein: CASSQVGGAYEQYF.

This clonotype has more than one count but fewer than ten. The chain joins TRBV9 to TRBJ2-1, with 9 bases matching TRBD1. The DNA end lines up better with TRBJ2-7; the J call may be wrong. The CDR3 extends over 16 amino acids. The germline V gene has CDR1 SGDLS and CDR2 YYNGEE. The CDR3 coding sequence is TGTGCCAGCAGCGTAGGAGGGGGACAGGGACCCTACGAGCAGTACTTC. This sequence encodes CASSVGGGQGPYEQYF.

The chain couples TRBV7-2 to TRBJ2-7; weak D call: TRBD2 (6 bases). This CDR3 comprises 14 residues. The ends were cut back, 2 bases at V and 4 bases at J, with 12 bases in the middle. CDR1 and CDR2 from the germline V gene are SGHTA and FQGNSA. The CDR3: CASSLYSAGYEQYF. The CDR3 nucleotides are TGTGCCAGCAGCTTATATAGCGCGGGGTACGAGCAGTACTTC.

The rearrangement uses TRBV12-3 or TRBV12-4 and TRBJ2-2, with D possibly being TRBD1 (6 bases). The CDR3 covers 16 residues. Trimming removed 2 bases at V and 1 base at J, with 11 bases between. This CDR3 is CASSLRSRGNTGELFF. The CDR3 nucleotides read TGTGCCAGCAGTTTAAGGTCCAGGGGGAACACCGGGGAGCTGTTTTTT.

This clonotype was observed many times. The V and J genes are TRBV4-1 and TRBJ2-7; a weak D match, TRBD1 (5 bases). The CDR3 has 14 amino acids. The V end lost 1 base, the J end lost 2 bases, and 9 bases lay between the germline ends. Germline lookup yields CDR1 MGHRA and CDR2 YSYEKL. The CDR3 is CASSQVAGPYEQYF. DNA of the CDR3: TGCGCCAGCAGCCAAGTGGCAGGGCCCTACGAGCAGTACTTC.

Concerning this clonotype itself: A junction end diverges from the germline sequence, so it may reflect a read error. This rearrangement joins TRBV14 to TRBJ2-2, with a possible D match to TRBD1 (5 bases). This CDR3 is built from 17 residues. Germline lookup yields CDR1 SGHDN and CDR2 FVKESK. The DNA of the CDR3 is TGTGCCAGCAGCCAAGACCGGCAGGGTGTGTTCGCCGGAGAGCTGTTTTTT. Its protein is CASSQDRQGVFAGELFF.

This clonotype was found a few times. The chain joins TRBV2 to TRBJ1-3; D call uncertain. Germline-derived CDR1 and CDR2 are SNHLY and FYNNEI. This CDR3 region has 14 residues. Trimming took off 2 bases at V and 0 bases at J, with 5 bases between the two ends. The CDR3 region has the DNA TGTGCCAGCAGTGAACCCCGCTCTGGAAACACCATATATTTT. Encoded protein: CASSEPRSGNTIYF.

The rearrangement uses TRBV6-5 and TRBJ1-2; possible D gene TRBD1, 5 bases. There are 14 residues in the CDR3. V was trimmed by 7 bases and J by 3 bases, leaving 15 bases between them. CDR1 and CDR2 from the germline V gene are MNHEY and SVGAGI. CDR3 sequence (DNA): TGTGCCAGCAATCGAGGGGTATCCCACTATGGCTACACCTTC. It translates to CASNRGVSHYGYTF.

V is TRBV7-2 and J is TRBJ2-1; 12 positions agree with TRBD2. This CDR3 contains 16 residues. V shed 4 bases, J shed 9 bases, and the junction held 10 bases outside the gene matches. Germline lookup yields CDR1 SGHTA and CDR2 FQGNSA. The CDR3 reads CASSSVKLAGGGEQFF. In DNA form, the CDR3 reads TGTGCCAGCAGCTCAGTCAAACTAGCGGGGGGCGGTGAGCAGTTCTTC.

This clonotype was counted only a few times. The V call is TRBV6-5, the J call TRBJ1-2; D gene uncertain. The CDR3 sequence is 12 residues long. Trimming removed 6 bases from V and 8 bases from J, with 13 bases in between. Looked up from germline, CDR1 is MNHEY and CDR2 is SVGAGI. The CDR3 region is CASSERHLGYTF. CDR3 nucleotide sequence: TGTGCCAGCAGCGAACGACATCTCGGCTACACCTTC.